The rows below give T cell receptor beta chains drawn from one sample of a study of shared clonotypes between healthy human individuals. The repertoire was sequenced with immunoSEQ multiplex PCR; TCRdb's copy has only in-frame clones and lacks some. This sample has about 1,500,000 clones; roughly 95% occur once, and the top ten carry approximately 1%. The sequenced sample consisted of naive CD4+ T cells sorted from blood. These receptors were obtained from a man under 40 in good health. The CDR3 runs from the conserved cysteine through the conserved F or W. D genes are given only for firm matches. Clone sizes are given selectively: once, few, many, or a class where the clone is expanded.

clone_size: -; cdr3_length: 16; v_call: TRBV27; j_call: TRBJ1-5; d_call: -; cdr3_aa: CASSSSFRESNQPQHF; cdr3_nt: TGTGCCAGCAGTTCTTCCTTCAGGGAGAGCAATCAGCCCCAGCATTTT
clone_size: -; cdr3_length: 14; v_call: TRBV29-1; j_call: TRBJ1-2; d_call: -; cdr3_aa: CSVEVQGKNYGYTF; cdr3_nt: TGCAGCGTTGAAGTTCAGGGGAAGAACTATGGCTACACCTTC
clone_size: -; cdr3_length: 14; v_call: TRBV7-2; j_call: TRBJ2-1; d_call: -; cdr3_aa: CASSLTRTGLEQFF; cdr3_nt: TGTGCCAGCAGCTTAACCCGGACGGGATTAGAGCAGTTCTTC
clone_size: -; cdr3_length: 16; v_call: TRBV7-2; j_call: TRBJ2-7; d_call: TRBD1; cdr3_aa: CASSAWDRVFSYEQYF; cdr3_nt: TGTGCCAGCAGCGCCTGGGACAGGGTTTTCTCCTACGAGCAGTACTTC
clone_size: once; cdr3_length: 14; v_call: TRBV18; j_call: TRBJ2-1; d_call: -; cdr3_aa: CASSPSGLNNEQFF; cdr3_nt: TGTGCCAGCTCACCCTCGGGACTCAACAATGAGCAGTTCTTC
clone_size: -; cdr3_length: 13; v_call: TRBV10-3; j_call: TRBJ2-1; d_call: -; cdr3_aa: CAISVGKYNEQFF; cdr3_nt: TGTGCCATCAGTGTCGGGAAATACAATGAGCAGTTCTTC
clone_size: once; cdr3_length: 17; v_call: TRBV9; j_call: TRBJ1-4; d_call: -; cdr3_aa: CASSAYSRPATNEKLFF; cdr3_nt: TGTGCCAGCAGCGCGTACAGCCGACCGGCAACTAATGAAAAACTGTTTTTT
clone_size: -; cdr3_length: 15; v_call: TRBV9; j_call: TRBJ2-1; d_call: TRBD1; cdr3_aa: CASSVGDRGYNEQFF; cdr3_nt: TGTGCCAGCAGCGTCGGAGACAGGGGCTACAATGAGCAGTTCTTC
clone_size: -; cdr3_length: 12; v_call: TRBV10-2; j_call: TRBJ1-2; d_call: -; cdr3_aa: CASSRQGGGYTF; cdr3_nt: TGCGCCAGCAGTAGGCAAGGGGGTGGCTACACCTTC
clone_size: -; cdr3_length: 13; v_call: TRBV28; j_call: TRBJ2-3; d_call: -; cdr3_aa: CASNDQSTDTQYF; cdr3_nt: TGTGCCAGCAACGACCAAAGCACAGATACGCAGTATTTT
clone_size: -; cdr3_length: 14; v_call: TRBV28; j_call: TRBJ2-2; d_call: TRBD2; cdr3_aa: CASNPAGETGELFF; cdr3_nt: TGTGCCAGCAACCCGGCGGGAGAAACCGGGGAGCTGTTTTTT
clone_size: -; cdr3_length: 15; v_call: TRBV19; j_call: TRBJ2-3; d_call: TRBD2; cdr3_aa: CASRGLAGVTDTQYF; cdr3_nt: TGTGCCAGTAGGGGACTAGCGGGAGTGACAGATACGCAGTATTTT
clone_size: -; cdr3_length: 15; v_call: TRBV14; j_call: TRBJ2-2; d_call: -; cdr3_aa: CASSLGLANTGELFF; cdr3_nt: TGTGCCAGCAGCCTCGGGTTGGCCAACACCGGGGAGCTGTTTTTT
clone_size: -; cdr3_length: 16; v_call: TRBV7-9; j_call: TRBJ2-7; d_call: TRBD2; cdr3_aa: CASSHPLAGGSWEQYF; cdr3_nt: TGTGCCAGCAGCCACCCTCTAGCGGGAGGGTCGTGGGAGCAGTACTTC
clone_size: -; cdr3_length: 11; v_call: TRBV29-1; j_call: TRBJ1-1; d_call: TRBD1; cdr3_aa: CSTDRVGEAFF; cdr3_nt: TGCAGCACGGACAGGGTTGGTGAAGCTTTCTTT
clone_size: -; cdr3_length: 14; v_call: TRBV4-1; j_call: TRBJ2-1; d_call: -; cdr3_aa: CASSQFVSYNEQFF; cdr3_nt: TGCGCCAGCAGCCAATTTGTCTCCTACAATGAGCAGTTCTTC